This TCR beta chain was captured by sequencing in a study of response to subunit inactivated influenza vaccine. Findings of the study overall: Each seasonal influenza vaccination recruits few new T cells, the authors suggested.

Details on this clonotype: The antigen is undetermined.

TCRdb processed the RT-PCR reads anew with MiXCR; each CDR3 protein has one entry. Among 650,000 to 800,000 distinct CDR3 sequences listed, around 18% were seen once. Germline V lookup: CDR1 MGHRA, CDR2 YSYEKL. CDR3 length: 15 amino acids. The V gene lost 1 base and the J gene lost 4 bases, with 10 bases spanning the gap. Sample: PBMCs from blood, taken roughly 5 days after vaccination. The chain carries TRBV4-1 and TRBJ1-4; D gene uncertain. The receptor was isolated from a man in his fifties who received an inactivated influenza vaccine. Here the CDR3 DNA reads TGCGCCAGCAGCCAAGTTGCCGGGATTAATGAAAAACTGTTTTTT. Protein: CASSQVAGINEKLFF.